These 16 T cell receptor beta chains were all obtained from the same sample, sequenced in a study of T cells in localized non-small cell lung cancer. Produced via immunoSEQ multiplex PCR; TCRdb's table is partial and in-frame only. The repertoire holds fewer than 90,000 clones, with around 81% as singletons. Material: PBMCs, obtained before any cancer treatment. The receptors here all came from a man between 40 and 69 years old with stage II squamous cell lung carcinoma.

The V gene is TRBV2, the J gene TRBJ1-5, with TRBD1 matching over 7 bases. Germline-derived CDR1 and CDR2 are SNHLY and FYNNEI. The CDR3 sequence is 16 residues long. The V gene end was trimmed by 6 bases and the J gene end by 4 bases; junction bases not matched to a gene: 12. CDR3: CASSSSRQGGNQPQHF. In DNA form, the CDR3 reads TGTGCCAGCAGCTCAAGTCGACAGGGAGGGAATCAGCCCCAGCATTTT.

The V and J genes are TRBV6-1 and TRBJ1-5; perhaps TRBD1 as D (5 bases). The CDR3 is 13 amino acids. Germline V lookup: CDR1 MNHNS, CDR2 SASEGT. The germline V and J ends were trimmed by 6 bases and 12 bases, with 18 bases remaining between them. The CDR3 is CASSPLGTAHQHF. The DNA of the CDR3 is TGTGCCAGCAGCCCCCTAGGGACCGCTCACCAGCATTTT.

This sequence joins TRBV9 and TRBJ2-3, with 8 nucleotides matching TRBD2. This CDR3 has 15 residues. Looked up from germline, CDR1 is SGDLS and CDR2 is YYNGEE. The V segment lost 6 bases and the J segment 0 bases; nucleotides outside the gene matches: 6. CDR3 loop: CASTRGGGSTDTQYF. CDR3 DNA: TGTGCCAGCACACGGGGGGGCGGAAGCACAGATACGCAGTATTTT.

This clone has only a few counts. The chain uses TRBV15 and TRBJ2-1; D not resolved. V was clipped by 0 bases and J by 3 bases, with 9 bases between them. The CDR3 is 15 residues long. Germline CDR1 LNHNV, CDR2 YYDKDF (reference sequence). CDR3 coding DNA: TGTGCCACCAGCAGAGATCGAGCTAGCTACAATGAGCAGTTCTTC. Protein sequence: CATSRDRASYNEQFF.

The chain is built from TRBV4-1 and TRBJ1-2; 10 bases line up with TRBD1. CDR3 length: 15 residues. Looked up from germline, CDR1 is MGHRA and CDR2 is YSYEKL. After removal of 1 base from V and 5 bases from J, the junction contained 4 bases not matched to a gene. The CDR3 loop is CASSQVTGGVYGYTF. CDR3 in DNA: TGCGCCAGCAGCCAAGTGACAGGGGGCGTATATGGCTACACCTTC.

This clone has a handful of counts. The chain couples TRBV21-1 to TRBJ1-1. TRBV21-1 is given as a pseudogene. The CDR3 runs 11 residues. CDR3 protein: CARRWATEAFF. The CDR3 coding sequence is TGTGCCAGGAGGTGGGCCACTGAAGCTTTCTTT.

The chain uses TRBV19 and TRBJ2-4; D unclear. V shed 7 bases and J shed 4 bases, with 14 bases lying between them. The CDR3 consists of 14 residues. Germline CDR1 is LNHDA and CDR2 is SQIVND (reference sequence). CDR3 residues: CASKARASKNIQYF. The CDR3 DNA is TGTGCCAGTAAGGCCCGGGCCTCTAAAAACATTCAGTACTTC.

The chain couples TRBV5-1 to TRBJ1-4; D not certain. The CDR3 has 13 residues. Germline CDR1 SGHRS, CDR2 YFSETQ. The V end was cut by 0 bases, the J end by 8 bases, with 8 bases between. CDR3: CASSLDGEEKLFF. As DNA, the CDR3 is TGCGCCAGCAGCTTGGATGGGGAAGAAAAACTGTTTTTT.

The rearrangement links TRBV7-8 to TRBJ1-3; D uncertain. Germline CDR1 SGHVS, CDR2 FQNEAQ. This CDR3 is built from 17 residues. V was pared by 0 bases and J by 1 base, with 13 bases between. The CDR3 region is CASSLAPGTQSGNTIYF. In DNA, the CDR3 is TGTGCCAGCAGCTTAGCACCCGGAACTCAGTCTGGAAACACCATATATTTT.

This clone showed up just once. This chain uses TRBV11-1 with TRBJ2-1; D is undetermined. This CDR3 is 16 amino acids long. The V end lost 5 bases, the J end lost 1 base, and 15 bases lay between the germline ends. The V gene's germline CDR1 is SGHAT and CDR2 FQDESV (reference sequence). CDR3 sequence: CASSTLVGVSYNEQFF. In nucleotides, the CDR3 is TGTGCCAGCAGCACCTTGGTTGGGGTGTCCTACAATGAGCAGTTCTTC.

Concerning this clone itself: An end of the junction does not agree with germline; a read error may underlie this. The chain employs TRBV5-8 and TRBJ1-2; D remains unclear. Germline CDR1 is SGHTS and CDR2 is YDEGEE. This CDR3 has 18 amino acids. CDR3 nucleotides: TGCGCCAGCAGCCAAGAGACTTCGTCCTGGTTAGCTAACTATGGCTACACCTTC. Its translation is CASSQETSSWLANYGYTF.

This chain links TRBV6-1 with TRBJ2-3, with 7 bases that match TRBD2. This CDR3 region has 15 residues. Trimming removed 6 bases from V and 4 bases from J; junction bases left unmatched: 10. Germline V gene data show CDR1 as MNHNS and CDR2 as SASEGT. The CDR3 coding sequence is TGTGCCAGCAGAGCCCGAATAGCGGGTCCAGATACGCAGTATTTT. Its translation: CASRARIAGPDTQYF.

The chain links TRBV19 to TRBJ2-1, with D hard to call. Trimming took 3 bases from V and 5 from J, leaving 5 bases between them. The CDR3 has 12 amino acids. CDR1 and CDR2 (germline): LNHDA, SQIVND (reference sequence). This chain's CDR3 is CASSIGHNEQFF. CDR3 sequence (DNA): TGTGCCAGTAGTATTGGACACAATGAGCAGTTCTTC.

The rearrangement uses TRBV7-8 and TRBJ1-4; unclear D gene. CDR3 length: 13 residues. Germline-derived CDR1 and CDR2 are SGHVS and FQNEAQ. V was shortened by 5 bases and J by 2 bases, with 6 bases between the two germline ends. DNA for the CDR3: TGTGCCAGCAGCGGGAACACTAATGAAAAACTGTTTTTT. Translated: CASSGNTNEKLFF.

This chain joins TRBV19 and TRBJ1-4; D remains ambiguous. CDR1 and CDR2 from the germline V gene are LNHDA and SQIVND (reference sequence). This CDR3 has 12 residues. Trimming took 3 bases from V and 8 from J, leaving 7 bases between them. The CDR3 nucleotides read TGTGCCAGTAGTATCCCAGGAGAAAAACTGTTTTTT. Protein sequence: CASSIPGEKLFF.

This clone has just one count. The chain has TRBV7-2 and TRBJ2-6; TRBD1 agrees at 9 bases. The CDR3 is made up of 17 amino acids. The germline V gene has CDR1 SGHTA and CDR2 FQGNSA. The junction had 5 bases not matched to a gene; V was cut back by 5 bases and J by 0 bases. The CDR3 nucleotides read TGTGCCAGCAGCCCGGGACAGGGTATCTCTGGGGCCAACGTCCTGACTTTC. It specifies CASSPGQGISGANVLTF.